This T cell receptor beta chain originates from a study of T cells in Graves' hyperthyroidism and ophthalmopathy. With respect to this clonotype: Its cognate antigen is unknown.

Amplification yielded TCR beta CDR3 regions, with RNA transcripts as the source. In the first-round RT-PCR of the TCR CDR3, the HTBI primer set was used. Each CDR3 protein is one row after TCRdb ran MiXCR on the multiplex PCR reads. The sample contains about 270,000 distinct CDR3 sequences, approximately 20% of which appear only once. This CDR3 has 15 residues. V was clipped by 4 bases and J by 5 bases; unmatched bases: 5. Per the germline V gene, CDR1 is KGHSH and CDR2 is LQKENI. Overall study findings and caveats: In validation, the model predicted ophthalmopathy. These predictions came a median approximately six months before onset. Expanded thyroid clonotypes (above 0.001) were mostly also found in blood. Ophthalmopathy and stable hyperthyroidism were separated by a 13 V-J model.

This TCR was recovered from a man aged 30 to 39 with Graves' ophthalmopathy. Sequenced: blood. The rearrangement joins TRBV18 to TRBJ1-4; 9 bases align to TRBD1. The CDR3 spells CASSLSDRGNEKLFF. The CDR3 bases are TGTGCCAGCTCACTCTCGGACAGGGGAAATGAAAAACTGTTTTTT.